This T cell receptor beta chain derives from a study of blood T cell repertoires in COVID-19. Turning to the study itself: Whether acute or convalescent, the COVID-19 samples came from the United States, Italy and Spain. From T cells, B-cell-depleted T cells, or PBMCs came the material, which was cDNA or gDNA.

Germline CDR1 and CDR2: SEHNR and FQNEAQ (reference sequence). V lost 1 base, J lost 3 bases, and 10 bases lay in between. The CDR3 length is 15 residues. Recruitment covered 20 to 25 US areas and drew participants whose ages spanned roughly 18 to 100 years. Grouping used clinical history reported by participants in a survey and questionnaire. This table comes from immunoSEQ multiplex PCR, and its TCRdb copy is limited to in-frame clones, with some not included. The repertoire holds 250,000 to 350,000 clones, about nine tenths seen once, with approximately 9% in the top ten. This TCR came from a woman aged 18-29 years who had recovered from COVID-19. What was sequenced was PBMCs or T cells enriched from blood (not recorded which). The rearrangement links TRBV7-9 to TRBJ2-1, with D perhaps matching TRBD1 (6 bases). The chain's CDR3 is CASSLVRTVYNEQFF. The CDR3 region has the DNA TGTGCCAGCAGCTTAGTTAGGACAGTCTACAATGAGCAGTTCTTC. Drawing the rest from reference TRBV7-9 and TRBJ2-1, the complete variable domain is DTGVSQNPRHKITKRGQNVTFRCDPISEHNRLYWYRQTLGQGPEFLTYFQNEAQLEKSRLLSDRFSAERPKGSFSTLEIQRTEQGDSAMYLCASSLVRTVYNEQFFGPGTRLTVL.